The clone carrying this T cell receptor (beta chain) has ten or more counts. The sample comes from a study of T cell repertoires in cytomegalovirus infection. Germline assignment: CDR1 SGHVS and CDR2 FQNEAQ. Trimming took 1 base from V and 7 from J, leaving 17 bases between them. CDR3 length: 15 amino acids. TCRdb processed the reads anew with MiXCR; each CDR3 protein has one entry. The sample records 150,000 to 200,000 distinct CDR3 sequences, roughly 9% being singletons. Sequenced sample: PBMCs. The chain uses TRBV7-8 and TRBJ2-7; D is perhaps TRBD2 (5 bases). This TCR was sampled from a human donor in good health (CMV status not recorded). Some clones in this sample may be carry-over from other donors' samples. CDR3 nucleotide sequence: TGTGCCAGCAGCTTAGTATCAAGGGTAGGAGGAGAGCAGTACTTC. Amino acid sequence: CASSLVSRVGGEQYF.